In this sample, the clone carrying this T cell receptor beta chain turned up once. What it recognizes is unknown. CD8 cells classed as naive were CD45RO-negative and positively selected for CCR7, excluding terminally differentiated effector memory CD45RA+ cells. This specimen belongs to a study of shared clonotypes between healthy human individuals. Study-level findings and limits: Shared clonotypes across all four donors exceeded non-shared ones in generation probability. Some naive CD4 clonotypes, roughly 5%, turned up in common across a few donors. The study drew on few donors, limiting represented genetic and exposure-history diversity.

The deep-level immunoSEQ assay was used. Sequencing used immunoSEQ multiplex PCR; TCRdb keeps in-frame clones, though not all of them. The profile shows around 2,000,000 clones, just under 95% of them singletons. CDR3 length: 13 residues. In germline, CDR1 is SGHRS, CDR2 YFSETQ. The ends were cut back, 1 base at V and 5 bases at J, with 10 bases in the middle. The sample taken for sequencing was naive CD8+ T cells sorted from blood. The chain uses TRBV5-1 and TRBJ2-7; no reliable D call. This receptor was taken from a young man in good health. This chain's CDR3 is CASSLFQADEQYF. In DNA, the CDR3 is TGCGCCAGCAGCTTGTTTCAGGCCGACGAGCAGTACTTC.